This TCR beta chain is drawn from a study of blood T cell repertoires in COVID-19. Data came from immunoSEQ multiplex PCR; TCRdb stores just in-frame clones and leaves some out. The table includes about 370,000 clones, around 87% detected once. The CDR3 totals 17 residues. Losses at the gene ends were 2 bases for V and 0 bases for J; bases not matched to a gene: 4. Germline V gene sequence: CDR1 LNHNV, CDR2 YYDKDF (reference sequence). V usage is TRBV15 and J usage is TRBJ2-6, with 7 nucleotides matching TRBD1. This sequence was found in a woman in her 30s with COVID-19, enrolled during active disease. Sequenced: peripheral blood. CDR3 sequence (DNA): TGTGCCACCAGCAGATGGGACAGAGACTCTGGGGCCAACGTCCTGACTTTC. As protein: CATSRWDRDSGANVLTF.